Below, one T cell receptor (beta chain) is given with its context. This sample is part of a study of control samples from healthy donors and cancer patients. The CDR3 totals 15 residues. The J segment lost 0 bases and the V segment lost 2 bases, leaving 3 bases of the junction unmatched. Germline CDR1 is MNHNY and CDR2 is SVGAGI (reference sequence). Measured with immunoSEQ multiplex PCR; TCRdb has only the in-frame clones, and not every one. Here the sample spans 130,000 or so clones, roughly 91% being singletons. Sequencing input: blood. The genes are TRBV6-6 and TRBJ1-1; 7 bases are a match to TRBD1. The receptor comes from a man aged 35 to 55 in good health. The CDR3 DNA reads TGTGCCAGCAGTTACGGGGGACAGTTGAACACTGAAGCTTTCTTT. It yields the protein CASSYGGQLNTEAFF.